This TCR beta chain is from a study of blood T cell repertoires in COVID-19. Study details: From T cells, B-cell-depleted T cells, or PBMCs came the material, which was cDNA or gDNA.

Generated by immunoSEQ multiplex PCR, the TCRdb table keeps only in-frame clones and is missing some. The repertoire holds approximately 53,000 clones, with approximately 88% as singletons. Germline CDR1 SQVTM, CDR2 ANQGSEA. This CDR3 comprises 12 residues. The junction had 5 bases not matched to a gene; V was cut back by 7 bases and J by 6 bases. Source material: peripheral blood. V and J are TRBV29-1 and TRBJ2-7, with 11 bases matching TRBD1. This sequence was found in a human donor in a cohort sampled during active COVID-19. The CDR3 DNA reads as TGCAGCGCAGGGACAGGGGGTAGCGAGCAGTACTTC. This gives the protein CSAGTGGSEQYF.